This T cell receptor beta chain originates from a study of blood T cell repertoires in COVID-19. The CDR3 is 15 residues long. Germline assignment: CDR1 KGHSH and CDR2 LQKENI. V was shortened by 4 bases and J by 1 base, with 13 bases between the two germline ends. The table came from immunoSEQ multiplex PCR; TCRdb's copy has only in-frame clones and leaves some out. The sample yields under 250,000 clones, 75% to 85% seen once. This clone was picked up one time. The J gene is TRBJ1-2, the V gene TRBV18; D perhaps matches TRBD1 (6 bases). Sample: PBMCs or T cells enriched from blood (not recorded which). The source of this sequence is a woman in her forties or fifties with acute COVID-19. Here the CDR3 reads CASSRQQGFNYGYTF. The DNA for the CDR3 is TGTGCCAGCTCACGACAACAGGGATTTAACTATGGCTACACCTTC. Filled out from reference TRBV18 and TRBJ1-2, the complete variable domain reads NAGVMQNPRHLVRRRGQEARLRCSPMKGHSHVYWYRQLPEEGLKFMVYLQKENIIDESGMPKERFSAEFPKEGPSILRIQQVVRGDSAAYFCASSRQQGFNYGYTFGSGTRLTVV.